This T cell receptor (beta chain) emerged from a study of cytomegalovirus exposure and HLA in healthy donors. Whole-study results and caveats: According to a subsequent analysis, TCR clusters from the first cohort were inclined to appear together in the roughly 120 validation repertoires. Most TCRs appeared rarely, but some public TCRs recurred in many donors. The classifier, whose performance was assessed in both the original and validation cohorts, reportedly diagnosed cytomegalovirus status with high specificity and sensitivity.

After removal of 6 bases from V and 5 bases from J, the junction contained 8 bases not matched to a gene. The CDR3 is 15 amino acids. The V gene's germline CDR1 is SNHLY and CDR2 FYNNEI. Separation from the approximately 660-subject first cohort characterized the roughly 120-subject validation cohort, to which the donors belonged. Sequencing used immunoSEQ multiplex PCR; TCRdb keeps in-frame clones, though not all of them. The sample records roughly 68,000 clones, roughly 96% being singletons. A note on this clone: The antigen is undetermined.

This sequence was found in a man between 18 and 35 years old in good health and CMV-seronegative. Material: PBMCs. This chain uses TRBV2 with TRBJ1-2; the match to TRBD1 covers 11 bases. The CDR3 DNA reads TGTGCCAGCAGGACATACCGGGACAGGGGGTATGGCTACACCTTC. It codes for CASRTYRDRGYGYTF. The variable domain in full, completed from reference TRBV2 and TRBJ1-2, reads EPEVTQTPSHQVTQMGQEVILRCVPISNHLYFYWYRQILGQKVEFLVSFYNNEISEKSEIFDDQFSVERPDGSNFTLKIRSTKLEDSAMYFCASRTYRDRGYGYTFGSGTRLTVV.